This record concerns one T cell receptor beta chain sequence. This record belongs to a study of Ad26.COV2.S vaccination and SARS-CoV-2 variants. Trimming pared 0 bases from V and 1 base from J, leaving 7 bases between. Germline CDR1 SGDLS, CDR2 YYNGEE. The CDR3 length is 14 residues. The assay was immunoSEQ multiplex PCR, and TCRdb's table has in-frame clones only and misses some. This table holds fewer than 400,000 clones, about 86% found once. Documented treatment: roughly 18 received Ad26.COV2.S at low or high dose, single or two shots; about five received placebo; per-sample allocation not given. The samples date from day 63 after the first vaccine or placebo injection. What was given as vaccine was an Ad26 vector encoding Wuhan-strain SARS-CoV-2 spike.

Specimen: peripheral blood, collected in a trial of Ad26.COV2.S vaccine versus placebo. This chain uses TRBV9 with TRBJ1-1; weak D call: TRBD1 (5 bases). This sequence was found in a person aged 18-65 years who received the Ad26.COV2.S COVID-19 vaccine or a placebo. DNA of the CDR3: TGTGCCAGCAGCGTAGATACAGGGAACACTGAAGCTTTCTTT. Translation: CASSVDTGNTEAFF.